This is a list of T cell receptor beta chains from one sample in a study of blood T cells in healthy people across ages. MiXCR was run by TCRdb on the 5' RACE reads, yielding one entry per CDR3 protein. The table includes roughly 800,000 distinct CDR3 sequences, 20% to 30% detected once. Separately, the same data were catalogued under a study of T cells of mothers and their children.

Sequencing was done on a sample of blood. The receptors shown here come from a boy aged 5-17 years in good health. The CDR3 runs from the conserved cysteine through the conserved F or W. The order of the fields is clone size, J gene, D gene, V gene, CDR3 protein, CDR3 DNA. A D gene is named only where the DNA matches it firmly. Clone size is stated in some rows and not others, as once, few, many or a class when expanded.

>once|TRBJ2-1|NA|TRBV7-9
CASRGLAMHEQFF
TGTGCCAGCCGTGGGCTAGCGATGCATGAGCAGTTCTTC
>NA|TRBJ1-2|NA|TRBV25-1
CASSESGRGNAGYTF
TGTGCCAGCAGTGAATCGGGCAGGGGTAATGCCGGCTACACCTTC
>NA|TRBJ1-4|NA|TRBV2
CATRMQGLNEKLFF
TGTGCCACCCGAATGCAGGGCCTTAATGAAAAACTGTTTTTT
>NA|TRBJ2-7|TRBD1|TRBV29-1
CSGLQGPSYEQYF
TGCAGCGGATTACAGGGGCCCTCCTACGAGCAGTACTTC
>few|TRBJ2-3|TRBD2|TRBV12-3/TRBV12-4
CASSFRLATDTQYF
TGTGCCAGCAGCTTTAGACTAGCGACAGATACGCAGTATTTT
>few|TRBJ1-1|NA|TRBV28
CASSLCCRGRVTEAFF
TGTGCCAGCAGTTTATGCTGTCGGGGACGGGTCACTGAAGCTTTCTTT
>NA|TRBJ2-5|NA|TRBV7-6
CASSSPSGETQYF
TGTGCCAGCAGCTCCCCAAGCGGGGAGACCCAGTACTTC
>NA|TRBJ1-2|NA|TRBV19
CASSIYGGRSSGYTF
TGTGCCAGTAGTATCTATGGGGGGCGATCGTCCGGCTACACCTTC
>few|TRBJ1-2|NA|TRBV20-1
CSASGAGNGYTF
TGCAGTGCTAGCGGGGCAGGGAATGGCTACACCTTC
>NA|TRBJ1-3|NA|TRBV10-3
CAISGGSGPSGNTIYF
TGTGCCATCAGTGGAGGCTCGGGGCCCTCTGGAAACACCATATATTTT
>NA|TRBJ2-5|TRBD2|TRBV5-1
CASSFSGSEETQYF
TGCGCCAGCAGCTTCAGCGGGAGTGAGGAGACCCAGTACTTC
>NA|TRBJ2-1|NA|TRBV5-1
CASSLDARRNEQFF
TGCGCCAGCAGCTTGGACGCCCGACGGAATGAGCAGTTCTTC
>few|TRBJ2-1|NA|TRBV7-8
CASSWVDEQFF
TGTGCCAGCAGCTGGGTGGATGAGCAGTTCTTC
>few|TRBJ2-7|TRBD1|TRBV4-1
CATRDRGSGEQYF
TGCGCCACCCGGGACAGGGGATCTGGCGAGCAGTACTTC
>few|TRBJ2-3|NA|TRBV10-3
CAVSSSAGTDTQYF
TGTGCCGTCTCATCGTCGGCAGGCACAGATACGCAGTATTTT
>NA|TRBJ1-1|NA|TRBV6-6
CASSDPGIMNTEAFF
TGTGCCAGCAGTGATCCAGGGATTATGAACACTGAAGCTTTCTTT
>few|TRBJ2-3|NA|TRBV29-1
CSISWGSKDTQYF
TGCAGCATCTCGTGGGGGTCGAAAGATACGCAGTATTTT
>NA|TRBJ1-1|TRBD1|TRBV5-1
CASSLFTGDTEAFF
TGCGCCAGCAGCTTGTTCACAGGGGACACTGAAGCTTTCTTT
>few|TRBJ2-5|TRBD2|TRBV2
CASSEWRGGRGEETQYF
TGTGCCAGCAGTGAGTGGCGGGGGGGCCGAGGGGAAGAGACCCAGTACTTC
>NA|TRBJ2-7|NA|TRBV4-1
CASSPGAGPYEQYF
TGCGCCAGCAGCCCCGGGGCCGGTCCCTACGAGCAGTACTTC
>NA|TRBJ2-7|NA|TRBV28
CASSLPGPAVYEQYF
TGTGCCAGCAGTCTGCCCGGACCAGCGGTCTACGAGCAGTACTTC
>NA|TRBJ2-5|NA|TRBV29-1
CSVLKGGKQETQYF
TGCAGCGTCCTCAAGGGGGGAAAGCAAGAGACCCAGTACTTC
>NA|TRBJ1-6|TRBD1|TRBV30
CAWRAPRDRGYSPLHF
TGTGCCTGGAGGGCCCCCCGGGACAGGGGTTATTCACCCCTCCACTTT
>few|TRBJ2-1|NA|TRBV3-1
CASSPGRGGQFF
TGTGCCAGCTCTCCAGGGAGAGGCGGGCAGTTCTTC
>NA|TRBJ1-4|TRBD1|TRBV20-1
CSARVTSNRGVEDEKLFF
TGCAGTGCTAGAGTCACGTCGAACAGGGGGGTTGAGGATGAAAAACTGTTTTTT
>once|TRBJ1-1|NA|TRBV6-5
CASSYSGRVGTEAFF
TGTGCCAGCAGTTACTCAGGCAGGGTGGGCACTGAAGCTTTCTTT
>NA|TRBJ1-2|NA|TRBV20-1
CSAPPPEGHYGYTF
TGCAGTGCTCCACCCCCGGAGGGGCACTATGGCTACACCTTC
>NA|TRBJ2-7|NA|TRBV27
CASSRTGLSSYEQYF
TGTGCCAGCAGCCGAACAGGGTTGAGCTCCTACGAGCAGTACTTC
>NA|TRBJ2-5|TRBD1|TRBV5-1
CASSSTGQGGWETQYF
TGCGCCAGCAGCTCCACAGGACAGGGAGGTTGGGAGACCCAGTACTTC
>NA|TRBJ2-5|TRBD2|TRBV25-1
CASSFSAGLGGETQYF
TGTGCCAGCAGCTTCTCAGCGGGGTTGGGGGGGGAGACCCAGTACTTC
>NA|TRBJ2-2|TRBD2|TRBV12-3/TRBV12-4
CASSSGTIGELFF
TGTGCCAGCAGCTCCGGGACTATCGGGGAGCTGTTTTTT
>NA|TRBJ2-4|NA|TRBV12-3/TRBV12-4
CASSPWGGGNIQYF
TGTGCCAGCAGTCCTTGGGGAGGGGGGAACATTCAGTACTTC
>NA|TRBJ2-4|NA|TRBV21-1
CASSTPPVQDRDNGYF
TGTGCCAGCAGCACCCCTCCTGTCCAGGACAGGGATAACGGGTACTTC
>few|TRBJ2-4|TRBD1|TRBV28
CASRDRAENIQYF
TGTGCCAGCCGGGACAGGGCGGAAAACATTCAGTACTTC
>NA|TRBJ2-7|NA|TRBV6-1
CASSVGQNYEQYF
TGTGCCAGCAGTGTCGGACAGAACTACGAGCAGTACTTC
>NA|TRBJ2-6|TRBD1|TRBV5-6
CASSFRDRGLRANVLTF
TGTGCCAGCAGCTTCCGGGACAGGGGCTTAAGGGCCAACGTCCTGACTTTC
>few|TRBJ1-6|TRBD1|TRBV28
CASSRTRGLKSPLHF
TGTGCCAGCAGTAGGACGAGGGGGCTAAAATCACCCCTCCACTTT
>NA|TRBJ2-5|NA|TRBV21-1
CASSLIGYPREQETQYF
TGTGCCAGCAGCTTAATAGGGTACCCGAGGGAACAAGAGACCCAGTACTTC
>few|TRBJ2-7|NA|TRBV15
CATSRDPLSYEQYF
TGTGCCACCAGCAGAGATCCGTTATCCTACGAGCAGTACTTC
>few|TRBJ1-5|NA|TRBV28
CASSSYRGTVNQPQHF
TGTGCCAGCAGTTCTTACCGTGGAACAGTTAATCAGCCCCAGCATTTT
>NA|TRBJ2-7|NA|TRBV4-1
CASSQDPGPGSGEQYF
TGCGCCAGCAGCCAAGATCCGGGACCCGGGTCTGGAGAGCAGTACTTC
>NA|TRBJ1-5|TRBD1|TRBV7-2
CASSSNRGGGRNQPQHF
TGTGCCAGCAGCTCGAACAGGGGCGGAGGTCGCAATCAGCCCCAGCATTTT
>few|TRBJ2-1|TRBD2|TRBV6-1
CASTIGGTYNEQFF
TGTGCCAGCACAATCGGGGGGACCTACAATGAGCAGTTCTTC
>NA|TRBJ1-5|NA|TRBV7-8
CASSLGPWTYQPQHF
TGTGCCAGCAGCTTAGGGCCTTGGACCTATCAGCCCCAGCATTTT
>NA|TRBJ2-3|NA|TRBV20-1
CSARAEGDTQYF
TGCAGTGCTAGAGCGGAGGGGGATACGCAGTATTTT
>NA|TRBJ1-5|NA|TRBV28
CASADLPGRVRNQPQHF
TGTGCCAGCGCAGATTTGCCGGGGAGGGTTCGCAATCAGCCCCAGCATTTT
>NA|TRBJ2-7|NA|TRBV7-6
CASATGGAYEQYF
TGTGCCAGCGCCACCGGCGGGGCCTACGAGCAGTACTTC
>few|TRBJ1-4|NA|TRBV19
CASSIVPGELFF
TGTGCCAGTAGTATCGTCCCGGGGGAACTGTTTTTT
>NA|TRBJ1-1|NA|TRBV7-9
CASSLGWGDAFF
TGTGCCAGCAGCTTAGGTTGGGGCGACGCTTTCTTT